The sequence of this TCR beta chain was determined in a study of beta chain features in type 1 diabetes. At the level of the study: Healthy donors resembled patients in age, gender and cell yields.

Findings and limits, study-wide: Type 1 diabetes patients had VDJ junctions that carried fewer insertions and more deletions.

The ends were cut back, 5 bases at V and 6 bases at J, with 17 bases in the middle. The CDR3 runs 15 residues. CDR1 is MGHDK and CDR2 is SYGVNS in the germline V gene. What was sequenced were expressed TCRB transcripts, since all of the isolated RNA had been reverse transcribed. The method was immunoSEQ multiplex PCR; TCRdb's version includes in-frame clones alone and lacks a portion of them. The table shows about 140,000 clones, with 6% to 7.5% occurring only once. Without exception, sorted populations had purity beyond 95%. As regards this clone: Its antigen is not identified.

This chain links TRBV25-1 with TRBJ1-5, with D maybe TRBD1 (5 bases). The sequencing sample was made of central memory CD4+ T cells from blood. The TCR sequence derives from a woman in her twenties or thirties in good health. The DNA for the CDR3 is TGTGCCAGCAGTCCGCATGGGGGGGAGGCTCAGCCCCAGCATTTT. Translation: CASSPHGGEAQPQHF.